The 20 T cell receptor beta chains listed next were all sequenced from one sample in a study of cytomegalovirus exposure and HLA in healthy donors. Profiling relied on immunoSEQ multiplex PCR, and the TCRdb table lists in-frame clones only, not all of them. Among 100,000 or so clones listed, 85% were seen once. Sample: PBMCs. The receptors stem from a man younger than 35 in good health and CMV-seropositive.

This chain uses TRBV7-6 with TRBJ2-1; 9 bases align to TRBD2. Germline V gene sequence: CDR1 SGHVS, CDR2 FNYEAQ. Losses at the gene ends were 5 bases for V and 9 bases for J; bases not matched to a gene: 11. This CDR3 region has 15 residues. The CDR3 DNA sequence: TGTGCCAGCAGCGGTAAAGCTAGCGGGACCATTGAGCAGTTCTTC. Encoded protein: CASSGKASGTIEQFF.

V gene TRBV7-8 combines with J gene TRBJ2-2; 9 bases line up with TRBD2. After removal of 7 bases from V and 7 bases from J, the junction contained 7 bases not matched to a gene. Per germline, CDR1 SGHVS and CDR2 FQNEAQ. This CDR3 has 14 residues. CDR3 sequence (DNA): TGTGCCAGCAAAGGCGGGAGGGCCAACGGGGAGCTGTTTTTT. Amino acids: CASKGGRANGELFF.

This clone showed up just once. The rearrangement joins TRBV27 to TRBJ1-1; TRBD1 matches at 10 bases. Losses at the gene ends were 0 bases for V and 4 bases for J; bases not matched to a gene: 8. The CDR3 has 17 amino acids. CDR1 is MNHEY and CDR2 is SMNVEV in the germline V gene (reference sequence). In DNA, the CDR3 is TGTGCCAGCAGTTTATCAGGACAGGGGGTTTCGGGCACTGAAGCTTTCTTT. Translating gives CASSLSGQGVSGTEAFF.

The chain uses TRBV23-1 and TRBJ2-1, with 7 bases aligning to TRBD2. TRBV23-1 is an ORF, and what it does is uncertain. The CDR3 covers 18 residues. With V trimmed by 0 bases and J by 0 bases, 8 bases remained unmatched. CDR3 nucleotide sequence: TGCGCCAGCAGTCAATCCCCCTCTAGCGGTTGCTCCTACAATGAGCAGTTCTTC. It is translated as CASSQSPSSGCSYNEQFF.

This clone has only one observation. The chain recombines TRBV6-5 with TRBJ1-4; possible D gene TRBD1, 6 bases. V lost 6 bases and J lost 8, with 16 bases in between. The CDR3 consists of 14 residues. CDR1 and CDR2 from the germline V gene are MNHEY and SVGAGI. The CDR3 protein is CASSVYRTAEKLFF. CDR3 bases: TGTGCCAGCAGCGTCTATCGGACAGCAGAAAAACTGTTTTTT.

The chain carries TRBV19 and TRBJ2-7; 11 nucleotides align to TRBD1. V was clipped by 8 bases and J by 3 bases; unmatched bases: 3. Per germline, CDR1 LNHDA and CDR2 SQIVND (reference sequence). This CDR3 has 13 residues. The CDR3 spells CASGQGADYEQYF. DNA of the CDR3: TGTGCCAGTGGACAGGGGGCCGACTACGAGCAGTACTTC.

The chain combines TRBV18 with TRBJ2-1, with 9 nucleotides matching TRBD2. CDR1 KGHSH and CDR2 LQKENI come from the germline V gene. CDR3 size: 17 residues. J was trimmed by 0 bases and V by 7 bases; bases with no gene match: 10. DNA for the CDR3: TGTGCCAGCTTTTCTCTAGCGGGACCGAGCTCCTACAATGAGCAGTTCTTC. Translating gives CASFSLAGPSSYNEQFF.

Only a few counts were recorded for this clone. Here the CDR3 DNA reads TGTGCCAGCGGTGAGGGTAGCAATCAGCCCCAGCATTTT. This translates into CASGEGSNQPQHF. The chain is built from TRBV11-2 and TRBJ1-5, with no clear D. The CDR3 is 13 amino acids. Germline V gene lookup returns CDR1 SGHAT and CDR2 FQNNGV. V was trimmed by 8 bases and J by 0 bases, leaving 8 bases between them.

The chain combines TRBV2 with TRBJ2-1; the D gene is possibly TRBD2 (6 bases). There are 14 residues in the CDR3. V lost 8 bases, J lost 2 bases, and 13 bases lay in between. In germline, CDR1 is SNHLY, CDR2 FYNNEI. This chain's CDR3 is CASSNSGPYNEQFF. DNA of the CDR3: TGTGCCAGCTCGAATAGCGGACCCTACAATGAGCAGTTCTTC. The full variable domain, with the rest looked up from reference TRBV2 and TRBJ2-1, is EPEVTQTPSHQVTQMGQEVILRCVPISNHLYFYWYRQILGQKVEFLVSFYNNEISEKSEIFDDQFSVERPDGSNFTLKIRSTKLEDSAMYFCASSNSGPYNEQFFGPGTRLTVL.

This clone was seen a few times. The chain carries TRBV7-9 and TRBJ2-2, with 8 bases aligning to TRBD2. Germline assignment: CDR1 SEHNR and CDR2 FQNEAQ (reference sequence). J lost 6 bases, V lost 2 bases, and 8 bases had no gene match. This CDR3 is 16 amino acids long. CDR3 residues: CASSLHGRAVAGELFF. As DNA, the CDR3 is TGTGCCAGCAGCTTACACGGGAGGGCCGTGGCCGGGGAGCTGTTTTTT.

This chain joins TRBV11-2 and TRBJ2-1, with 10 bases fitting TRBD2. Unmatched junction bases numbered 8, after V lost 6 bases and J lost 6 bases. The CDR3 sequence is 15 residues long. Germline CDR1 is SGHAT and CDR2 is FQNNGV. The CDR3 nucleotides are TGTGCCAGCAGGTTTCCGGGACTAGCGCGCAATGAGCAGTTCTTC. Its translation is CASRFPGLARNEQFF.

In its sample, this clone was seen once. This sequence joins TRBV7-8 and TRBJ1-2, with D possibly TRBD1 on 5 matching bases. The length of the CDR3 is 15 residues. Looked up from germline, CDR1 is SGHVS and CDR2 is FQNEAQ. Trimming shortened V by 4 bases and J by 3 bases, and 15 bases separated the two germline ends. The CDR3 DNA reads TGTGCCAGCAGCTATAGCAGGGAATCCGACTATGGCTACACCTTC. Protein product: CASSYSRESDYGYTF.

The chain combines TRBV13 with TRBJ2-7; 8 bases are shared with TRBD2. The CDR3 sequence is 15 residues long. The germline V gene encodes CDR1 PRHDT and CDR2 FYEKMQ (reference sequence). Trimming took 5 bases from V and 0 from J; bases not matched to a gene: 6. CDR3 loop: CASSPGGGDSYEQYF. DNA for the CDR3: TGTGCCAGCAGCCCGGGGGGGGGTGACTCCTACGAGCAGTACTTC.

The J gene is TRBJ2-1, the V gene TRBV11-3, with 8 bases matching TRBD1. CDR1 SGHNT and CDR2 YENEEA come from the germline V gene. Trimming took 0 bases from V and 5 from J; bases not matched to a gene: 3. The CDR3 consists of 15 residues. The CDR3 spells CASSLDRGRDNEQFF. The CDR3 DNA is TGTGCCAGCAGCTTAGACAGGGGGCGTGACAATGAGCAGTTCTTC.

The CDR3 region is CASTAGANTGELFF. DNA of the CDR3: TGTGCCAGCACAGCGGGAGCGAACACCGGGGAGCTGTTTTTT. The chain employs TRBV6-1 and TRBJ2-2, with TRBD2 matching over 8 bases. Germline-derived CDR1 and CDR2 are MNHNS and SASEGT. V was pared by 7 bases and J by 0 bases, with 1 base of the junction left unmatched. The CDR3 is 14 residues long.

This chain connects TRBV9 to TRBJ1-2, with D perhaps matching TRBD1 (5 bases). This CDR3 has 15 amino acids. The germline V gene has CDR1 SGDLS and CDR2 YYNGEE. V gave up 4 bases and J gave up 2 bases, with 15 bases separating them. The CDR3 DNA follows: TGTGCCAGCAGCCCGGCGACAGAATTCAACTATGGCTACACCTTC. Amino acids: CASSPATEFNYGYTF.

This chain connects TRBV11-3 to TRBJ2-5; D not resolved. The CDR3 contains 12 residues. The germline CDR1 and CDR2 sequences are SGHNT and YENEEA. Trimming left V 5 bases short and J 1 base short, with 5 bases between. Written as DNA, the CDR3 is TGTGCCAGCAGCCTACTCCAAGAGACCCAGTACTTC. This encodes CASSLLQETQYF.

The sample holds a few counts of this clone. The chain links TRBV5-1 to TRBJ2-7; D may be TRBD2 (6 bases). The ends were cut back, 4 bases at V and 7 bases at J, with 18 bases in the middle. Germline lookup yields CDR1 SGHRS and CDR2 YFSETQ. This CDR3 is 14 amino acids long. The CDR3 DNA reads as TGCGCCAGCAGCGAGGGACTGCCGGCTAGGGAGCAGTACTTC. Protein product: CASSEGLPAREQYF.

V usage is TRBV18 and J usage is TRBJ2-3; TRBD1 is a possible D gene (6 bases). The CDR3 extends over 14 amino acids. CDR1 and CDR2 (germline): KGHSH, LQKENI. Deletions cut 8 bases from V and 0 bases from J, with 12 bases between. DNA of the CDR3: TGTGCCAGCGGACTGGACAGAAGCACAGATACGCAGTATTTT. It is translated as CASGLDRSTDTQYF.

The rearrangement joins TRBV11-2 to TRBJ1-1; TRBD1 matches at 7 bases. Germline CDR1 and CDR2: SGHAT and FQNNGV. The CDR3 is 14 residues long. Trimming took 3 bases from V and 6 from J; bases not matched to a gene: 7. In DNA, the CDR3 is TGTGCCAGCAGCTTGCGACAGGGTAGGGCTGAAGCTTTCTTT. Protein product: CASSLRQGRAEAFF.